Following are 20 T cell receptor beta chains from one sample sequenced in a study of blood T cell repertoires in COVID-19. The method was immunoSEQ multiplex PCR; TCRdb's version includes in-frame clones alone and lacks a portion of them. The sample yields 95,000 to 150,000 clones, roughly 89% seen once. The sample comprised peripheral blood. The receptors shown here come from a man in his forties with acute or convalescent COVID-19.

This clone was found a few times. The V gene is TRBV5-4, the J gene TRBJ1-6, with TRBD1 as a possible D gene (6 bases). The V end lost 4 bases, the J end lost 8 bases, and 13 bases lay between the germline ends. This CDR3 has 14 residues. Per the germline V gene, CDR1 is SGHNT and CDR2 is YYREEE (reference sequence). The CDR3 loop reads CASSRTEKDSPLHF. CDR3 sequence (DNA): TGTGCCAGCAGCAGGACAGAGAAAGATTCACCCCTCCACTTT.

The chain combines TRBV12-5 with TRBJ2-7; D not resolved. Germline CDR1 and CDR2: LGHNT and FRNRAP. This CDR3 spans 17 amino acids. Trimming removed 1 base at V and 5 bases at J, with 21 bases between. The CDR3 is CASGLAQTQTHLDEQYF. The CDR3 coding sequence is TGTGCTAGTGGTTTGGCCCAGACCCAGACTCACTTGGACGAGCAGTACTTC.

The chain uses TRBV6-6 and TRBJ2-7; 8 nucleotides align to TRBD1. This CDR3 has 14 residues. V lost 6 bases and J lost 2; bases outside the gene matches: 6. Looked up from germline, CDR1 is MNHNY and CDR2 is SVGAGI (reference sequence). CDR3: CASSRGTGTYEQYF. The CDR3 nucleotides are TGTGCCAGCAGCCGTGGGACAGGCACCTACGAGCAGTACTTC.

The chain recombines TRBV7-2 with TRBJ2-7, with D maybe TRBD1 (5 bases). This CDR3 spans 14 amino acids. Trimming took 1 base from V and 6 from J, leaving 13 bases between them. Per the germline V gene, CDR1 is SGHTA and CDR2 is FQGNSA. The CDR3 is CASSLEGGAFEQYF. In nucleotides, the CDR3 is TGTGCCAGCAGCTTAGAGGGTGGGGCTTTCGAGCAGTACTTC.

As for this clone: The sample contains more than one DNA sequence encoding this CDR3. The chain uses TRBV5-1 and TRBJ1-1; TRBD1 is a possible D gene (6 bases). This CDR3 spans 15 amino acids. V dropped 0 bases and J dropped 5 bases, with 14 bases sitting between them. Germline CDR1 is SGHRS and CDR2 is YFSETQ. As DNA, the CDR3 is TGCGCCAGCAGCTTGGAACGGGGGGCTGGAACTGAAGCTTTCTTT. Amino acids: CASSLERGAGTEAFF.

The chain uses TRBV4-1 and TRBJ2-3; TRBD2 agrees at 11 bases. Unmatched junction bases numbered 4, after V lost 0 bases and J lost 5 bases. Germline-derived CDR1 and CDR2 are MGHRA and YSYEKL. The CDR3 sequence is 16 residues long. The CDR3 reads CASSQDSGGAGDTQYF. The CDR3 DNA is TGCGCCAGCAGCCAAGATAGCGGGGGGGCAGGAGATACGCAGTATTTT.

This chain links TRBV9 with TRBJ1-4; TRBD1 aligns across 7 bases. The CDR3 consists of 14 residues. V lost 3 bases and J lost 5; bases outside the gene matches: 4. The germline V gene encodes CDR1 SGDLS and CDR2 YYNGEE. CDR3 DNA: TGTGCCAGCAGCGGGACAGGCGTAAATGAAAAACTGTTTTTT. It is translated as CASSGTGVNEKLFF.

The V gene is TRBV19, the J gene TRBJ2-7; 7 bases map to TRBD1. V dropped 5 bases and J dropped 0; count of bases not matched to a gene: 10. Germline CDR1 and CDR2: LNHDA and SQIVND (reference sequence). The CDR3 is 16 residues long. The CDR3 nucleotides are TGTGCCAGTAGTGCTCCGGGACAGAGTCTCTCCTACGAGCAGTACTTC. This translates into CASSAPGQSLSYEQYF.

V and J are TRBV30 and TRBJ1-6; 8 bases line up with TRBD1. The junction had 5 bases not matched to a gene; V was cut back by 3 bases and J by 4 bases. The CDR3 loop spans 15 amino acids. CDR1 is GTSNPN and CDR2 is SVGIG in the germline V gene (reference sequence). The CDR3: CAWRTGASYNSPLHF. The CDR3 bases are TGTGCCTGGAGGACAGGGGCCAGTTATAATTCACCCCTCCACTTT.

V usage is TRBV5-1 and J usage is TRBJ2-1; a weak D match, TRBD2 (6 bases). Trimming left V 0 bases short and J 7 bases short, with 14 bases between. Germline values: CDR1 SGHRS, CDR2 YFSETQ. This CDR3 has 15 residues. CDR3 DNA sequence: TGCGCCAGCAGCTTGGTATTTGGGGAGGTGAATGAGCAGTTCTTC. Amino acids: CASSLVFGEVNEQFF.

V usage is TRBV11-2 and J usage is TRBJ2-1, with a tentative D call TRBD2 (6 bases). In germline, CDR1 is SGHAT, CDR2 FQNNGV. Trimming took 0 bases from V and 8 from J, leaving 14 bases between them. The CDR3 covers 15 residues. CDR3 sequence (DNA): TGTGCCAGCAGCTTAGAAACGGGAGTCGGGTATGAGCAGTTCTTC. Amino acid sequence: CASSLETGVGYEQFF. The full variable domain, with the rest looked up from reference TRBV11-2 and TRBJ2-1, is EAGVAQSPRYKIIEKRQSVAFWCNPISGHATLYWYQQILGQGPKLLIQFQNNGVVDDSQLPKDRFSAERLKGVDSTLKIQPAKLEDSAVYLCASSLETGVGYEQFFGPGTRLTVL.

The chain has TRBV7-2 and TRBJ1-6, with a tentative D call TRBD1 (6 bases). The CDR3 covers 15 residues. CDR1 SGHTA and CDR2 FQGNSA come from the germline V gene. Trimming stripped 5 bases from V and 7 bases from J, with 15 bases between. CDR3 bases: TGTGCCAGCAGCACACGCGGGGGCAACAATTCACCCCTCCACTTT. This codes for CASSTRGGNNSPLHF.

The chain is built from TRBV5-4 and TRBJ1-4; 9 bases align to TRBD1. The germline CDR1 and CDR2 sequences are SGHNT and YYREEE (reference sequence). The CDR3 covers 19 residues. J gave up 0 bases and V 4 bases, and 13 bases lay outside the gene matches. In nucleotides, the CDR3 is TGTGCCAGCAGCACCGGGACAGGGCTAGGACGGGCAACTAATGAAAAACTGTTTTTT. Translated: CASSTGTGLGRATNEKLFF.

This chain links TRBV19 with TRBJ2-3; TRBD2 aligns across 9 bases. This CDR3 region has 12 residues. Per the germline V gene, CDR1 is LNHDA and CDR2 is SQIVND (reference sequence). V shed 7 bases, J shed 5 bases, and the junction held 1 base outside the gene matches. The CDR3, as DNA: TGTGCCAGTAAGACTAGCGGAGATACGCAGTATTTT. Its protein is CASKTSGDTQYF.

The V and J genes are TRBV24-1 and TRBJ1-4; the match to TRBD1 covers 9 bases. The CDR3 has 16 residues. With V trimmed by 1 base and J by 6 bases, 5 bases remained unmatched. Germline CDR1 reads KGHDR; CDR2 reads SFDVKD. This chain's CDR3 is CATSDFPGQGDEKLFF. The DNA for the CDR3 is TGTGCCACCAGTGATTTTCCGGGACAGGGTGATGAAAAACTGTTTTTT.

The chain couples TRBV10-3 to TRBJ1-5; D remains ambiguous. The length of the CDR3 is 15 residues. V gave up 0 bases and J gave up 4 bases, with 10 bases separating them. Germline values: CDR1 ENHRY, CDR2 SYGVKD. The CDR3 coding sequence is TGTGCCATCAGTGAGTCGGCAGGTCAGAATCAGCCCCAGCATTTT. It yields the protein CAISESAGQNQPQHF.

The V call is TRBV5-5, the J call TRBJ1-1; no clear D. V was trimmed by 4 bases and J by 1 base, leaving 11 bases between them. The CDR3 runs to 14 residues. Germline V gives CDR1 SGHKS, CDR2 YYEKEE (reference sequence). CDR3 sequence: CASSIPGTNTEAFF. In DNA, the CDR3 is TGTGCCAGCAGCATTCCGGGAACGAACACTGAAGCTTTCTTT.

This clone has only one observation. The chain couples TRBV18 to TRBJ1-1; 9 positions match TRBD1. V lost 2 bases and J lost 8; bases outside the gene matches: 6. Per germline, CDR1 KGHSH and CDR2 LQKENI. This CDR3 spans 14 amino acids. CDR3 bases: TGTGCCAGCTCACCATTGGCAGGGACAGGGGAAGCTTTCTTT. Its protein product is CASSPLAGTGEAFF. Filled out from reference TRBV18 and TRBJ1-1, the complete variable domain reads NAGVMQNPRHLVRRRGQEARLRCSPMKGHSHVYWYRQLPEEGLKFMVYLQKENIIDESGMPKERFSAEFPKEGPSILRIQQVVRGDSAAYFCASSPLAGTGEAFFGQGTRLTVV.

This chain joins TRBV2 and TRBJ1-1; possibly TRBD1 for D (6 bases). V shed 4 bases and J shed 11 bases, with 8 bases lying between them. The CDR3 sequence is 10 residues long. Germline CDR1 SNHLY, CDR2 FYNNEI. The CDR3 spells CASSGGPAFF. The CDR3 DNA sequence: TGTGCCAGCAGTGGGGGGCCTGCTTTCTTT.

CDR3 region: CATSSGNQPQHF. The CDR3 nucleotides read TGTGCCACCAGCAGCGGGAATCAGCCCCAGCATTTT. This chain joins TRBV15 and TRBJ1-5; no reliable D call. V gave up 3 bases and J gave up 4 bases, with 4 bases separating them. This CDR3 has 12 amino acids. Germline values: CDR1 LNHNV, CDR2 YYDKDF (reference sequence).